This T cell receptor beta chain was sequenced during a study of blood T cell repertoires in COVID-19. As for the study in general: Researchers got acute and convalescent COVID-19 samples from the United States, Italy and Spain. The analysed material was cDNA or gDNA that came from T cells, B-cell-depleted T cells, or PBMCs.

Looked up from germline, CDR1 is SNHLY and CDR2 is FYNNEI. The CDR3 is made up of 16 amino acids. Trimming removed 11 bases from V and 3 bases from J, with 25 bases in between. Original processing methods: Amplifying reference gene primers gave estimates of nucleated cell counts. The data were produced by immunoSEQ multiplex PCR, yet TCRdb's version contains in-frame clones alone and is incomplete. That table gives V, J and clone size, and the DNA gave D and trimming. The data contain approximately 250,000 clones, 86% of them singletons. This receptor was obtained from a man between 25 and 39 years old who had recovered from COVID-19. Material for sequencing was peripheral blood. The chain is built from TRBV2 and TRBJ2-5; D is possibly TRBD2 (5 bases). The CDR3 region is CAVSLPERWEEETQYF. The CDR3 nucleotides are TGTGCCGTTTCTCTCCCCGAGCGGTGGGAAGAAGAGACCCAGTACTTC.